This is a list of T cell receptor beta chains from one sample in a study of blood T cells in healthy people across ages. One entry per CDR3 protein, called by TCRdb with MiXCR from the 5' RACE reads. The data show 1.4 million or so distinct CDR3 sequences, with roughly two fifths seen just once and over 3.5% held by the top ten. The sample consisted of blood. These TCRs come from a woman between 18 and 29 years old in good health. CDR3s include the opening cysteine and the closing phenylalanine or tryptophan. The D gene is left open where the match is weak. Size tells how often a clone was seen (once, few, many) or the class of an expanded clone, and some rows leave it out.

v_gene: TRBV9; d_gene: .; j_gene: TRBJ2-3; abundance: .; CDR3nt: TGTGCCAGCAGCGTAGACCCGGTCCCGGATACGCAGTATTTT; CDR3aa: CASSVDPVPDTQYF
v_gene: TRBV20-1; d_gene: .; j_gene: TRBJ2-7; abundance: few; CDR3nt: TGCAGTGCCATGAGGGGGGTATCCTACGAGCAGTACTTC; CDR3aa: CSAMRGVSYEQYF
v_gene: TRBV6-2/TRBV6-3; d_gene: .; j_gene: TRBJ2-5; abundance: .; CDR3nt: TGTGCCAGCAGTTCAACCCAAGGGGCCCAGTACTTC; CDR3aa: CASSSTQGAQYF
v_gene: TRBV6-5; d_gene: TRBD2; j_gene: TRBJ2-1; abundance: .; CDR3nt: TGTGCCAGCAGTTATGAGGGGACTAGCGGGAGTCATGAGCAGTTCTTC; CDR3aa: CASSYEGTSGSHEQFF
v_gene: TRBV28; d_gene: .; j_gene: TRBJ2-7; abundance: .; CDR3nt: TGTGCCAGCACCCCGGACAGAGAATTCTACGAGCAGTACTTC; CDR3aa: CASTPDREFYEQYF
v_gene: TRBV20-1; d_gene: .; j_gene: TRBJ2-7; abundance: .; CDR3nt: TGCAGTGCTTCCGACAGGCTGAGGGACAATGAGCAGTACTTC; CDR3aa: CSASDRLRDNEQYF
v_gene: TRBV5-1; d_gene: .; j_gene: TRBJ2-5; abundance: .; CDR3nt: TGCGCCAGCAGTCCTGCGACAGTTGAGACCCAGTACTTC; CDR3aa: CASSPATVETQYF
v_gene: TRBV4-1; d_gene: .; j_gene: TRBJ1-2; abundance: many; CDR3nt: TGCGCCAGCAGCCAAGTAGGGGGTCCTGACTATGGCTACACCTTC; CDR3aa: CASSQVGGPDYGYTF
v_gene: TRBV6-6; d_gene: TRBD1; j_gene: TRBJ1-2; abundance: few; CDR3nt: TGTGCCAGCAGTTACCTCGACAGGGTATATGGCTACACCTTC; CDR3aa: CASSYLDRVYGYTF
v_gene: TRBV12-3/TRBV12-4; d_gene: TRBD1; j_gene: TRBJ1-3; abundance: .; CDR3nt: TGTGCCAGCTCGGACAGGCTCAATGGGAACACCATATATTTT; CDR3aa: CASSDRLNGNTIYF
v_gene: TRBV20-1; d_gene: .; j_gene: TRBJ1-1; abundance: once; CDR3nt: TGCAGTGCTAGATACGCGCCGGGGTATCGGGCTGAAGCTTTCTTT; CDR3aa: CSARYAPGYRAEAFF